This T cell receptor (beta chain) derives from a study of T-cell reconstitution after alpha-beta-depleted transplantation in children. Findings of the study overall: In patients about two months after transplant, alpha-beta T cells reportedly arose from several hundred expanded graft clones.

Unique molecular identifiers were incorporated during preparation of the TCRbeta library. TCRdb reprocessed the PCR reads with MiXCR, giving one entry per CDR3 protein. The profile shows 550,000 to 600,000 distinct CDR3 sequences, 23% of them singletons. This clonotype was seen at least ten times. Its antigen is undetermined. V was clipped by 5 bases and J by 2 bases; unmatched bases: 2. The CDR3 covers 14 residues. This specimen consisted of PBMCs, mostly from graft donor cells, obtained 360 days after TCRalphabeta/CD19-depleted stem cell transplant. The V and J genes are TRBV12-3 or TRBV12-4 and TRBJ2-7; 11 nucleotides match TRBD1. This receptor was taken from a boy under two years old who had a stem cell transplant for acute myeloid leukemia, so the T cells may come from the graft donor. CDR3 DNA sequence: TGTGCCAGCAGTCCGGGACAGGGGGCCTACGAGCAGTACGTC. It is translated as CASSPGQGAYEQYV.